Reported below is one T cell receptor beta chain. The target of this receptor is not known. No base qualities exist here, and no much larger clone lies one base off it. This entry is derived from a study of shared clonotypes between healthy human individuals (TCRdb year 2020). Turning to the overall study: A few men and a couple of women, aged 18 to 49 years, made up the cohort. Per donor, three plates each were used for CD4 naive and CD4 memory, two for CD8 naive, and one for CD8 memory. The study deeply sequenced blood TCR repertoires of about 5 healthy adults to estimate repertoire size and the extent of clonotype sharing between individuals. Different laboratories and diverse techniques were used to prepare libraries and sequence TCR repertoires, to increase sequencing depth and limit assay-specific biases. Per donor, leukapheresis produced somewhere between about 0.85 and 10 billion PBMCs.

CD8 naive samples were CD45RO-negative cells positively selected for CCR7, giving a CD45RA+CCR7+ population that excluded TemRA cells. The donors were healthy, HIV-negative adults who had no recently reported acute infections or vaccinations. Every donor was a Caucasian adult living in Nashville, Tennessee, USA. After blood collection by leukapheresis, PBMCs were isolated using Ficoll-Histopaque density gradient centrifugation and then cryopreserved in the vapor phase of liquid nitrogen. Analytical flow cytometry was used to check the purity and quantity of each magnetically sorted T cell population. Genomic DNA was isolated from each sorted fraction and quantified by UV absorbance on a Nanodrop 2000c. Using the deep immunoSEQ assay, TCR CDR3 regions were amplified from genomic DNA by multiplex PCR. For each cell subset, the extracted genomic DNA was distributed evenly across all wells of several immunoSEQ 96-well plates, and each plate served as one replicate. For sorted subsets, 150 to 200 ng genomic DNA, equal to 30,000 to 35,000 T cell genomes, was loaded into each replicate PCR. Purified libraries were measured with a Qubit 3.0 fluorometer, size-checked on a Bioanalyzer 2100, and measured again with the KAPA Library Quantification kit. Every immunoSEQ 96-well plate was sequenced on a separate single-read 150-cycle Illumina NextSeq 550 flow cell. The paper's processing steps were these. Because the immunoSEQ output included only junctional sequences and no quality scores, the filtering could not be the same as the filtering used for full-length reads. To assign V/J genes and CDR3, sequences were annotated against IMGT germline references using PyIR, a Python wrapper for IgBLAST v1.9. Reads with weak V/J assignments (E-value above 1e-6), missing CDR3, stop codons, out-of-frame junctions, or ambiguous translated residues were removed. V3J clonotypes were defined as sequences sharing an identical inferred V gene, J gene, and CDR3 amino acid sequence. Percentage overlap between repertoires was computed as shared unique clonotypes divided by the size of the smaller repertoire. Richness of each repertoire was evaluated using RTK rarefaction, the Chao1 estimator, and Recon v2.1 estimates of unobserved clonotypes. For all TCRbeta clonotypes obtained by the gDNA method from four donors, generation probabilities were computed with OLGA. TCRdb holds this immuneACCESS table with in-frame rearrangements only. Some clones are missing; in checked studies, unresolved V genes explain under half, and the rest has no known cause. The DNA was the basis for D and trimming; V, J and clone size are from that table. The sample has around 2.1 million clones on record, about 92% of them singletons. Over 1.5% of the sample rests with the top ten.

Overall results and qualifications from the work: Naive subsets generally had larger estimated clonotype richness than memory subsets. Incomplete sequencing was indicated by rarefaction of sorted-subset datasets, despite the large sequencing depth. Pairwise subsampling led to the expectation that sequencing depth would affect the degree of clonotype sharing among donors. Sampling was restricted to blood, and TCR repertoires in tissue are likely to differ from TCR repertoires in blood. Because the study included only a small number of donors, the genetic and exposure-history diversity represented was limited. Across four donors, roughly 5.4% of naive CD4, approximately 3.6% of naive CD8, about 2.3% of memory CD4, and under 0.45% of memory CD8 clonotypes were shared. Clonotypes shared by all four sorted-subset donors showed higher generation probabilities than non-shared clonotypes.

Between the V and J ends, shortened by 6 bases and 3 bases respectively, the junction contains 18 bases. From the cysteine up to the phenylalanine, the CDR3 has a length of 16 residues. Solely the CDR3 DNA is kept, with 48 bases framed from the first base. According to the germline V gene (reference sequence), CDR1 reads MNHEY and CDR2 reads SMNVEV. Sequencing was performed on naive CD8+ T cells from PBMCs. The sample's cell subset or site label is to be understood as: CD45RA+CCR7+. The rearrangement combines TRBV27 with TRBJ1-5, with a weak D call of TRBD1 (6 bases match). This clonotype was sampled from a man in his late teens or twenties in good health. Some clones in this sample may be carry-over from other donors' samples. In nucleotides, the sequence is TGTGCCAGCAGCCCCTCGGCGGGGGGCTACAATCAGCCCCAGCATTTT. Translated, this is CASSPSAGGYNQPQHF.